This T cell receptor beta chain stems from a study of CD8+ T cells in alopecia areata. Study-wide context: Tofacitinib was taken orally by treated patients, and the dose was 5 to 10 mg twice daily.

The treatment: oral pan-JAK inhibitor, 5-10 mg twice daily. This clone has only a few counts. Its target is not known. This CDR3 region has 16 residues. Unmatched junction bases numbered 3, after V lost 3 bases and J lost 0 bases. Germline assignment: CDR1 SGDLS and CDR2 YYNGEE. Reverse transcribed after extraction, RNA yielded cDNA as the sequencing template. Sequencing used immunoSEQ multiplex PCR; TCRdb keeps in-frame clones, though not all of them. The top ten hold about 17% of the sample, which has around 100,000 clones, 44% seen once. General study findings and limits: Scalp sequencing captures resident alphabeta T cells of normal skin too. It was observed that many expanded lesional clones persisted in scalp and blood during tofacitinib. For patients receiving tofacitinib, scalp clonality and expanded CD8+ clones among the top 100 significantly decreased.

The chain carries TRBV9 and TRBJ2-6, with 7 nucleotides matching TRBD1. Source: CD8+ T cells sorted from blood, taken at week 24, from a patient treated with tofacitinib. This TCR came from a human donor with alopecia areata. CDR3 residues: CASSADRYSGANVLTF. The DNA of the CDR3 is TGTGCCAGCAGCGCGGACAGGTACTCTGGGGCCAACGTCCTGACTTTC.